The 18 T cell receptor beta chains below all came from one sample that was sequenced in a study of cytomegalovirus exposure and HLA in healthy donors. The PCR was carried out with 60 Vbeta primers and 13 Jbeta primers. Clones were read by immunoSEQ multiplex PCR, and TCRdb kept only the in-frame ones, dropping some. The table has some 82,000 clones, around 85% seen once. Material: PBMCs. The receptors were gathered from a woman in her forties or fifties in good health and CMV-seronegative.

The rearrangement joins TRBV5-4 to TRBJ2-3; no clear D. V was clipped by 3 bases and J by 0 bases, with 5 bases between them. The CDR3 runs to 13 residues. CDR1 and CDR2 from the germline V gene are SGHNT and YYREEE (reference sequence). CDR3 protein: CASSYYSTDTQYF. The DNA of the CDR3 is TGTGCCAGCAGCTACTACAGCACAGATACGCAGTATTTT.

The CDR3 is CASSVRTGTDTQYF. The CDR3 nucleotides are TGTGCCAGCAGTGTTAGGACGGGGACAGATACGCAGTATTTT. This chain connects TRBV2 to TRBJ2-3, with D tentatively TRBD2 (5 bases). Trimming removed 4 bases from V and 3 bases from J, with 11 bases in between. The CDR3 covers 14 residues. CDR1 is SNHLY and CDR2 is FYNNEI in the germline V gene.

This clone showed up just once. The rearrangement joins TRBV25-1 to TRBJ2-5, with TRBD2 identical over 10 bases. The better agreement between TRBJ2-7 and the DNA end casts doubt on the J call. Germline V gene data show CDR1 as MGHDK and CDR2 as SYGVNS. CDR3 size: 15 residues. The CDR3 DNA reads as TGTGCCAGCAGCGGACTAGCGGAGCGCTCCTACGAGCAGTACTTC. Residues: CASSGLAERSYEQYF.

The chain has TRBV29-1 and TRBJ2-1, with TRBD1 matching over 9 bases. The germline CDR1 and CDR2 sequences are SQVTM and ANQGSEA. V gave up 5 bases and J gave up 5 bases; unmatched junction bases: 7. The CDR3 length is 14 residues. The CDR3 DNA follows: TGCAGCGTTTTACAGGGGGCGTTCGACAATGAGCAGTTCTTC. Translation gives CSVLQGAFDNEQFF.

The J gene is TRBJ2-5, the V gene TRBV5-4; no clear D. Germline values: CDR1 SGHNT, CDR2 YYREEE (reference sequence). V lost 3 bases and J 5 bases, leaving 5 bases between the germline ends. This CDR3 spans 11 amino acids. In nucleotides, the CDR3 is TGTGCCAGCAGCTCCGGGGAGACCCAGTACTTC. Protein product: CASSSGETQYF.

The chain recombines TRBV7-2 with TRBJ1-1; 11 bases match TRBD1. Trimming took 6 bases from V and 2 from J; bases not matched to a gene: 5. The length of the CDR3 is 15 residues. Germline values: CDR1 SGHTA, CDR2 FQGNSA. CDR3 in amino acids: CASRLRTGGNTEAFF. The CDR3 bases are TGTGCCAGCAGACTCCGGACAGGGGGCAACACTGAAGCTTTCTTT.

This chain joins TRBV6-6 and TRBJ2-7; possibly TRBD2 for D (5 bases). This CDR3 is built from 14 residues. The germline CDR1 and CDR2 sequences are MNHNY and SVGAGI (reference sequence). V lost 5 bases and J 5 bases, leaving 16 bases between the germline ends. In DNA, the CDR3 is TGTGCCAGCAGTCCGACCTTACTAGGGCACGAGCAGTACGTC. This encodes CASSPTLLGHEQYV.

The chain combines TRBV27 with TRBJ1-2; a possible D gene is TRBD1 (5 bases). Trimming left V 6 bases short and J 1 base short, with 15 bases between. Germline V lookup: CDR1 MNHEY, CDR2 SMNVEV (reference sequence). This CDR3 has 15 residues. The CDR3 nucleotides are TGTGCCAGCAGGGCAGACCGGGGGTTTAACTATGGCTACACCTTC. It specifies CASRADRGFNYGYTF.

This clone was recorded once. V usage is TRBV9 and J usage is TRBJ1-6; D call uncertain. V lost 6 bases, J lost 2 bases, and 9 bases lay in between. The CDR3 consists of 14 residues. Germline CDR1 and CDR2: SGDLS and YYNGEE. The chain's CDR3 is CASKGGPYNSPLHF. The CDR3 DNA is TGTGCCAGCAAAGGAGGACCCTATAATTCACCCCTCCACTTT.

As DNA, the CDR3 is TGTGCCAGCAGCTTAGGTCTTGGGTGGCGGGGGGGCTACACCGGGGAGCTGTTTTTT. Residues: CASSLGLGWRGGYTGELFF. The rearrangement joins TRBV11-2 to TRBJ2-2; 9 bases agree with TRBD2. Germline V CDR1 and CDR2: SGHAT, FQNNGV. The trim removed 1 base at V and 3 bases at J, leaving 12 bases unmatched. The CDR3 consists of 19 residues.

This clone appeared a single time. The chain combines TRBV20-1 with TRBJ1-2, with 8 bases identical to TRBD1. The length of the CDR3 is 11 residues. Germline V gives CDR1 DFQATT, CDR2 SNEGSKA (reference sequence). V lost 8 bases, J lost 7 bases, and 6 bases stayed unmatched. For the CDR3, the DNA is TGCAGTCACAGGGGGATATCTGGCTACACCTTC. Its translation: CSHRGISGYTF.

CDR3 region: CASSGGSGEGWEETQYF. The CDR3 nucleotides are TGTGCCAGCAGTGGGGGGTCCGGAGAGGGATGGGAAGAGACCCAGTACTTC. J is TRBJ2-5 and V is TRBV5-4, with D possibly matching TRBD2 (6 bases). Germline V lookup: CDR1 SGHNT, CDR2 YYREEE (reference sequence). The germline V and J ends were trimmed by 5 bases and 3 bases, with 23 bases remaining between them. This CDR3 spans 17 amino acids. Using reference TRBV5-4 and TRBJ2-5 for the parts outside the CDR3, the full variable domain is ETGVTQSPTHLIKTRGQQVTLRCSSQSGHNTVSWYQQALGQGPQFIFQYYREEENGRGNFPPRFSGLQFPNYSSELNVNALELDDSALYLCASSGGSGEGWEETQYFGPGTRLLVL.

The rearrangement joins TRBV19 to TRBJ1-4; 7 nucleotides align to TRBD1. The CDR3 is made up of 13 amino acids. The V gene's germline CDR1 is LNHDA and CDR2 SQIVND (reference sequence). The V gene end was trimmed by 11 bases and the J gene end by 4 bases; junction bases not matched to a gene: 7. In DNA, the CDR3 is TGTGCCGCCAGGGGGGCGAGTAATGAAAAACTGTTTTTT. Its translation is CAARGASNEKLFF.

V usage is TRBV29-1 and J usage is TRBJ2-1, with TRBD2 matching over 7 bases. The V gene's germline CDR1 is SQVTM and CDR2 ANQGSEA. The V and J ends lost 7 bases and 0 bases, in that order; junction bases with no gene match: 6. The CDR3 totals 14 residues. For the CDR3, the DNA is TGCAGCGGCGTAGCGGGTTACTCCTACAATGAGCAGTTCTTC. This translates into CSGVAGYSYNEQFF.

V is TRBV6-5 and J is TRBJ1-3; D perhaps matches TRBD1 (6 bases). The CDR3 covers 16 residues. Trimming pared 0 bases from V and 4 bases from J, leaving 13 bases between. CDR1 is MNHEY and CDR2 is SVGAGI in the germline V gene. For the CDR3, the DNA is TGTGCCAGCAGTTACTCGGTGGGGGCCTCAGGAAACACCATATATTTT. It is translated as CASSYSVGASGNTIYF.

This clone came up a few times. The CDR3: CASSFGTLESYNEQFF. In DNA form, the CDR3 reads TGTGCCAGCAGCTTCGGGACTCTCGAGTCCTACAATGAGCAGTTCTTC. The chain carries TRBV7-9 and TRBJ2-1, with a possible D match to TRBD2 (6 bases). The CDR3 contains 16 residues. Trimming cost V 3 bases and J 1 base, with 13 bases left between them. CDR1 and CDR2 from the germline V gene are SEHNR and FQNEAQ (reference sequence).

J is TRBJ1-2 and V is TRBV4-1; 10 nucleotides match TRBD1. The V gene's germline CDR1 is MGHRA and CDR2 YSYEKL. V lost 8 bases, J lost 5 bases, and 8 bases stayed unmatched. The CDR3 contains 14 residues. The CDR3, as DNA: TGCGCCAGCCTACATCCGGGACAGGGGTATGGCTACACCTTC. Its protein is CASLHPGQGYGYTF.

The V gene is TRBV19, the J gene TRBJ1-2, with D maybe TRBD1 (6 bases). The germline CDR1 and CDR2 sequences are LNHDA and SQIVND (reference sequence). The CDR3 is 15 amino acids. The ends were cut back, 5 bases at V and 5 bases at J, with 18 bases in the middle. This chain's CDR3 is CASSLTYREHYGYTF. In DNA form, the CDR3 reads TGTGCCAGTAGTTTGACTTACAGGGAACATTATGGCTACACCTTC.